This T cell receptor (beta chain) was captured by sequencing in a study of shared clonotypes between healthy human individuals. Overall study context: A donor's plate count was three for CD4 naive and three for CD4 memory; CD8 naive had two and CD8 memory one.

Assay used: immunoSEQ multiplex PCR; TCRdb lists only in-frame clones, some missing. The sample consists of about 2 million clones, just under 95% of them appearing once. As for this clone: Antigen specificity is unknown.

Naive CD8 isolation took CD45RO-negative cells positively selected for CCR7 and excluded terminally differentiated effector memory CD45RA+ cells. Among the donors, all were Caucasian adults who lived in Nashville, Tennessee. CDR3 size: 15 residues. Germline CDR1 reads MNHNS; CDR2 reads SASEGT. Trimming took 4 bases from V and 4 from J; bases not matched to a gene: 10. Study-wide findings and caveats: Only blood samples were collected, and tissue repertoires likely differ. Relative to their counterparts shared across all four donors, non-shared clonotypes exhibited diminished generation probabilities.

Sequences were obtained from naive CD8+ T cells sorted from blood. The rearrangement links TRBV6-1 to TRBJ2-7; 7 nucleotides line up with TRBD2. This TCR was recovered from a man between 18 and 29 years old in good health. This chain's CDR3 is CASSALGGIGYEQYF. For the CDR3, the DNA is TGTGCCAGCAGTGCGTTGGGGGGGATTGGGTACGAGCAGTACTTC.